This entry is about one T cell receptor (beta chain). Its target antigen remains unknown. Per-base quality was not reported, and no clone a single base away is much larger than it. Sequenced using an Illumina NovaSeq 6000. cDNA libraries for TCRalpha and TCRbeta were prepared by 5'RACE using constant-segment primers, with sample barcodes and unique molecular identifiers added. Trizol reagent was used to extract RNA from every sample. Library amplification was performed in two PCR steps, and a second sample barcode and Illumina TruSeq adapters were introduced in the second step. Libraries were sequenced on an Illumina NovaSeq with 2 x 150 bp paired-end reads. In the authors' own workflow: The reads were demultiplexed and collapsed into UMI-guided consensus sequences using migec v1.2.7. Using mixcr v2.1.11, UMI consensuses were aligned to TRA and TRB V and J templates and then assembled into clonotypes. A clonotype was counted as expanded or contracted only if both edgeR and NoisET called the change significant, with noise models trained on biological replicates. For edgeR calls, a false discovery rate-adjusted p below 0.01 and a log2 fold-change threshold of 1 were applied. PCA with hierarchical clustering of max-normalized trajectories of the 1000 most abundant clonotypes was used as exploratory dynamics analysis. Separately sequenced CD4+ and CD8+ repertoires were used to assign a CD4 or CD8 phenotype to each responding clone. TCRdb trimmed public reads at Q25 via fastp, called clones via MiXCR and kept in-frame beta chains. Entries are consolidated by CDR3 protein sequence, retaining the most common genes and DNA. The V and J calls, along with clone size, are taken from TCRdb and not from the paper's own processing. Counted in this sample were roughly 150,000 distinct CDR3 sequences; around 13% of them appeared once. The leading ten clones occupy 2.5% to 4% of the sample.

CDR1 LGHDT and CDR2 YNNKEL were looked up in the germline V gene (reference sequence). The CDR3 numbers 14 residues from cysteine through phenylalanine. Only the CDR3 part of the read is kept: 42 bases, read in frame from the first base. V gives up 4 bases and J gives up 12 bases, and the segment between their germline ends measures 19 bases. This entry comes from a study of T-cell memory formation after mild COVID-19 (dated by TCRdb to about 2021). Turning to the overall study: Most TCR sequence clusters were specific to one of the two donors. Two young, previously healthy adult volunteers, one female and one male, were included in the cohort. In a couple of donors, T-cell clones that expanded and contracted after mild COVID-19 were tracked by sequencing TCRalpha and TCRbeta repertoires over time.

Ficoll-Paque density gradient centrifugation was used to isolate PBMCs. Points the paper makes about the study in general: Some responding clones were detected in pre-infection memory, suggesting pre-existing cross-reactive memory T cells joined the SARS-CoV-2 response. Contracting CD4+ clones were found mainly in CM and EM memory subsets, while CD8+ clones were enriched in EMRA. Clones contracting from day 15 to 85 had balanced CD4/CD8 phenotypes, while a second wave expanding from day 15 to 37 was biased towards CD4+. Only two mild cases were covered by the study, and larger cohorts that include severe cases with pre-infection samples were considered necessary. The second-wave clones that peaked on day 37 were not confirmed to be SARS-CoV-2 specific.

The source material was PBMCs or a T cell subset sorted from them (not recorded which). The sequence joins TRBV3-1 to TRBJ2-1, with the D segment possibly TRBD1 or TRBD2, each aligning over 5 bases. The sequence was collected from a man aged 18-30 years who had mild COVID-19 (a few samples of this study predate the infection). The sample titles of this study are shuffled in the database, so cell type and time point are left out; the donor was told from shared clones. The nucleotides are TGTGCCAGCAGCCTGAGCCCGGGACCCCACGGGCAGTTCTTC. Its coded protein is CASSLSPGPHGQFF.